This T cell receptor beta chain was captured by sequencing in a study of blood T cell repertoires in COVID-19 (dated by TCRdb to 2020 to 2022). About the investigation overall: Samples from collaborators originated in the United States, Italy and Spain and spanned both the acute and convalescent phases of COVID-19. A de-identified subject ID, COVID-19 status, age in years and sex were almost always included in the sample metadata. The prospective study material was composed of cDNA or gDNA derived from T cells, B-cell-depleted T cells, or PBMCs. Samples were obtained from the ongoing ImmuneRACE study (first 160 participants) and from 1,000 to 1,500 subjects provided by 6 global collaborators. HLA class I and class II types, where available, came from metadata supplied by the sample provider rather than from assay-based typing. The repertoires were released in a freely available public database intended as a resource for research on the immune response to SARS-CoV-2. The dataset comprised deeply sampled blood TCRbeta repertoires from subjects exposed to, actively infected with, or recovered from COVID-19. Beyond this particular receptor, the publication reports: The quantity of clinical and demographic metadata differed by source and by participant and was supplied without curation.

The immunoSEQ Assay, a bias-controlled multiplex PCR, was used to amplify TCRbeta CDR3 regions from genomic DNA. Concerning the study's data processing: The number of nucleated cells in each sample was estimated from the amplification of reference gene primers within the assay. To quantify the absolute abundance of each unique TCRbeta CDR3 rearrangement, sequence reads were collapsed and filtered. For each sample, productive Simpson clonality was calculated by taking the square root of Simpson's diversity index across productive rearrangements. This is the immuneACCESS table as TCRdb keeps it, with only in-frame sequences that have V and J called. A part of the clones is gone; compared with another copy, unresolved V genes explain less than half, and the rest is unexplained. That table gives V, J and clone size, and the DNA gave D and trimming. This sample is represented by around 140,000 clones; approximately 88% of them were singletons. The ten largest clonotypes hold roughly 28% of the sample.

Collaborating institutions collected whole blood in K2EDTA tubes following their own protocols. For TCRbeta analysis, collaborators shipped samples as frozen whole blood, isolated PBMCs, or DNA extracted from either of those sample types. Taken from cysteine to phenylalanine, the CDR3 has 14 residues. The retained sequence is limited to the CDR3, 42 bases, with the frame set at the first base. A note on this clone: Its antigen is unknown. Per-base qualities were not stored, and no clone one base away is much larger.

This chain is built from TRBV21-1 and TRBJ2-7; whether TRBD1, the table's D call, matches the DNA was not checked. TRBV21-1 is listed as a pseudogene. This TCR was sampled from a human donor in a cohort sampled during active COVID-19. Sequenced material: peripheral blood. The nucleotides are TGTGCCAGCAGCCTGGGGACAGGGACCTACGAGCAGTACTTC. Its protein product is CASSLGTGTYEQYF.